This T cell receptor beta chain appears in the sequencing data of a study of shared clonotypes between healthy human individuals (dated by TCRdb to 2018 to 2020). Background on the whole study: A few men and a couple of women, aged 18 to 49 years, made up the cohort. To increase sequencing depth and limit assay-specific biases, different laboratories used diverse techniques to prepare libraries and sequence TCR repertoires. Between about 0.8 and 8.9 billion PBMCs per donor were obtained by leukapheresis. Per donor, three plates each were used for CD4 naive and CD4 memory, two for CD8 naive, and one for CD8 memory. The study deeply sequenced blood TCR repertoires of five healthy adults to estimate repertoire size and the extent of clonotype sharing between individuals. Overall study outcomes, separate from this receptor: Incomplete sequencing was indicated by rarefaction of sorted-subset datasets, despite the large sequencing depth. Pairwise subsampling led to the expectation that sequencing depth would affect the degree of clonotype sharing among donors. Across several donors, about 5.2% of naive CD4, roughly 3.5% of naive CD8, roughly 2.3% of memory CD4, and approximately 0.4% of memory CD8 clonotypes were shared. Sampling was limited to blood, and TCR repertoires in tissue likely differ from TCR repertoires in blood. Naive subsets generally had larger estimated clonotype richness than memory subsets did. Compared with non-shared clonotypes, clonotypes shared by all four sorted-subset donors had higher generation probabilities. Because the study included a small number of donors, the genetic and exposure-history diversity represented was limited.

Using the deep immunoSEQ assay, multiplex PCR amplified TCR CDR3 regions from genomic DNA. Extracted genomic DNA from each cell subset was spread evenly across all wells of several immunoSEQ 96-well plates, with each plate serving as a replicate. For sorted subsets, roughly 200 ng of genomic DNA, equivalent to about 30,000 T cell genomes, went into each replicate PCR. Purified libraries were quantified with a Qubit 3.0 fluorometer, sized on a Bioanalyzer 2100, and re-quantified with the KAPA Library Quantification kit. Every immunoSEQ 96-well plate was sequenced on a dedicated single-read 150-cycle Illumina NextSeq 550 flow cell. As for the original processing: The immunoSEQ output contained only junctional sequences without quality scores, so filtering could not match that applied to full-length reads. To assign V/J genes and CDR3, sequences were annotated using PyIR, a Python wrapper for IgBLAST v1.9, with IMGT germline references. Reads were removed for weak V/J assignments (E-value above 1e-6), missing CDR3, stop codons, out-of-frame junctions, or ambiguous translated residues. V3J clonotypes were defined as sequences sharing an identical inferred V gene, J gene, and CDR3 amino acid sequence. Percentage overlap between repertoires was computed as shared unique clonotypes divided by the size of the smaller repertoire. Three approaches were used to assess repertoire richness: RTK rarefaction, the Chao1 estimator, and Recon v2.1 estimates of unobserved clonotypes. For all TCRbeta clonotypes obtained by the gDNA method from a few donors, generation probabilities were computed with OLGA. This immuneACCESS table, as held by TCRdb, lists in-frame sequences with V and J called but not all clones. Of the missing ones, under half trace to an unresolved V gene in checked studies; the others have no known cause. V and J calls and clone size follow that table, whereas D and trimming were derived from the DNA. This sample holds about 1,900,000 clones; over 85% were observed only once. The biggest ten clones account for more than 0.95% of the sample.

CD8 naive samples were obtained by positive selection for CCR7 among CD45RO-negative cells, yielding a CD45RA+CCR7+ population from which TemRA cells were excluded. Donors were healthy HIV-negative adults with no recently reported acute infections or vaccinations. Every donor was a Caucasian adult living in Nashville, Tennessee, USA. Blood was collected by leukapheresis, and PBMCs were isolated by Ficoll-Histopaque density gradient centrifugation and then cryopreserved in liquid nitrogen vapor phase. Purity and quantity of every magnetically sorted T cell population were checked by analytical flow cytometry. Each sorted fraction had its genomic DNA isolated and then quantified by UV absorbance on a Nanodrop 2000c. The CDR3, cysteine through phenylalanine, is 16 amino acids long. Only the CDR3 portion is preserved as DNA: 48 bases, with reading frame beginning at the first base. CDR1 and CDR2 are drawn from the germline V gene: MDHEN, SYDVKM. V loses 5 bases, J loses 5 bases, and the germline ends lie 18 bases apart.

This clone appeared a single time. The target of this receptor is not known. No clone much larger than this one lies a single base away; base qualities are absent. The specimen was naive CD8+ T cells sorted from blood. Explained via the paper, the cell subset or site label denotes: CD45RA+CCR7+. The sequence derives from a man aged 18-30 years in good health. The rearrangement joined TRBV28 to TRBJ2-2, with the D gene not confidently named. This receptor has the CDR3 CASSTEELPSTGELFF. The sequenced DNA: TGTGCCAGCAGTACTGAGGAATTACCTTCAACCGGGGAGCTGTTTTTT.